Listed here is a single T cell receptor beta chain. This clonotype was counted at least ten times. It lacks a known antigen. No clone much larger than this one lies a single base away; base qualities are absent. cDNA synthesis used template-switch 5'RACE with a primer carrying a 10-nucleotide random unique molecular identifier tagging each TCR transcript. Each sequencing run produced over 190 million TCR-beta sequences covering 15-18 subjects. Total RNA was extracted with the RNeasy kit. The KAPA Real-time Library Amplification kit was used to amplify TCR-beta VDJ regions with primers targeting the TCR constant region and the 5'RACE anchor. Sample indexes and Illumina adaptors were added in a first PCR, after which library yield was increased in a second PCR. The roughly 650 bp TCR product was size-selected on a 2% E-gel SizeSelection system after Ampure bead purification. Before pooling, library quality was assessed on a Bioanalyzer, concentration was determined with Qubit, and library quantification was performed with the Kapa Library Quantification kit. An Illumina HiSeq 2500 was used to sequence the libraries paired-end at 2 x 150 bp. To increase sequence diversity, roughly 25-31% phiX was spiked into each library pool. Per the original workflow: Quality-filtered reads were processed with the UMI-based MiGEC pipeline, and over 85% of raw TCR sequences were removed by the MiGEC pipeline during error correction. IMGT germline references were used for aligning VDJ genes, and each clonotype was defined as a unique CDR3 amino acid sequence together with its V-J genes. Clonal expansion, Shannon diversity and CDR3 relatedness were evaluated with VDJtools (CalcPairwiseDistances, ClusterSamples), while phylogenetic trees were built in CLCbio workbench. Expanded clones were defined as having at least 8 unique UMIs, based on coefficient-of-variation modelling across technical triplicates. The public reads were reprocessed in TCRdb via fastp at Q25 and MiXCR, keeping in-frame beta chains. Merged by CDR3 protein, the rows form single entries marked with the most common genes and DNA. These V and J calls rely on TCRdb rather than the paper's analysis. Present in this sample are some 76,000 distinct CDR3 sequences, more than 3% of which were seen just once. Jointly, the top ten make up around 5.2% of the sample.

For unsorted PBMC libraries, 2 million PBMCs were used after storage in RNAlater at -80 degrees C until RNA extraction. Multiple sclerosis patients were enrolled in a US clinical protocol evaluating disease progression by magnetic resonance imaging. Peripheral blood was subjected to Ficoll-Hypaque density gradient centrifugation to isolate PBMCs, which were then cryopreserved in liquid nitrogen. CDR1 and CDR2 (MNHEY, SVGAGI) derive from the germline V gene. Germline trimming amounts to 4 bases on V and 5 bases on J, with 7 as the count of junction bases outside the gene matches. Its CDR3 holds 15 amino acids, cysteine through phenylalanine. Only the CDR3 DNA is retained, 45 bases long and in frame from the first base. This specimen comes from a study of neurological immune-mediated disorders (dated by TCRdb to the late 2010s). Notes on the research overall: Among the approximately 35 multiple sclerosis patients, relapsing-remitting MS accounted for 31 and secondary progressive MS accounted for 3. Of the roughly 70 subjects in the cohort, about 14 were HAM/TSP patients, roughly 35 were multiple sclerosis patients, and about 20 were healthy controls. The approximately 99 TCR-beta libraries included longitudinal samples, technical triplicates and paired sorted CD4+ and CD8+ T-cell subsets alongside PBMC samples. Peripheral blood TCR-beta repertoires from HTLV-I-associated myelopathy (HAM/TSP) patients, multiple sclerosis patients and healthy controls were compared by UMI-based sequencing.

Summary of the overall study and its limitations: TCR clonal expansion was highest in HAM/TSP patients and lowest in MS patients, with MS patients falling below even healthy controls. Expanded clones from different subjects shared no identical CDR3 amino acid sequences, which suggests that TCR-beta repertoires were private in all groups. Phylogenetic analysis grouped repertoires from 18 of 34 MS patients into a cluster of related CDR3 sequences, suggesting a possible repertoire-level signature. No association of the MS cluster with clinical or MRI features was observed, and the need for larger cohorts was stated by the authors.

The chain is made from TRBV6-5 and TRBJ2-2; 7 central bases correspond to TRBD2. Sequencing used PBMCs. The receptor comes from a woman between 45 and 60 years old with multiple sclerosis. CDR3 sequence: CASSSSGVWTGELFF. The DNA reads TGTGCCAGCAGTTCTAGCGGAGTGTGGACCGGGGAGCTGTTTTTT.